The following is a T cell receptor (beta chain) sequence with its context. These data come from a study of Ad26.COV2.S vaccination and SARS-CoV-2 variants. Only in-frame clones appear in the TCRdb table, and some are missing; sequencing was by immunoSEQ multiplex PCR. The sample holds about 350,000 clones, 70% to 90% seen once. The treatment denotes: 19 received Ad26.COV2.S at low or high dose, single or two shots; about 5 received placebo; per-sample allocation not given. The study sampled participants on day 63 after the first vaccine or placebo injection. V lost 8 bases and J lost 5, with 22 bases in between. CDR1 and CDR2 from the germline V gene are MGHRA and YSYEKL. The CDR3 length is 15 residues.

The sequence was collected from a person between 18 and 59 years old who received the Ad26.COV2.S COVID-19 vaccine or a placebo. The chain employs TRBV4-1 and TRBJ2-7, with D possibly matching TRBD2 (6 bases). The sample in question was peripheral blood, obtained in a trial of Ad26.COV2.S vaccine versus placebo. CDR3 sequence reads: CASQPSLAIYHEQYF. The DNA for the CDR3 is TGCGCCAGCCAGCCATCCCTAGCGATCTATCACGAGCAGTACTTC.